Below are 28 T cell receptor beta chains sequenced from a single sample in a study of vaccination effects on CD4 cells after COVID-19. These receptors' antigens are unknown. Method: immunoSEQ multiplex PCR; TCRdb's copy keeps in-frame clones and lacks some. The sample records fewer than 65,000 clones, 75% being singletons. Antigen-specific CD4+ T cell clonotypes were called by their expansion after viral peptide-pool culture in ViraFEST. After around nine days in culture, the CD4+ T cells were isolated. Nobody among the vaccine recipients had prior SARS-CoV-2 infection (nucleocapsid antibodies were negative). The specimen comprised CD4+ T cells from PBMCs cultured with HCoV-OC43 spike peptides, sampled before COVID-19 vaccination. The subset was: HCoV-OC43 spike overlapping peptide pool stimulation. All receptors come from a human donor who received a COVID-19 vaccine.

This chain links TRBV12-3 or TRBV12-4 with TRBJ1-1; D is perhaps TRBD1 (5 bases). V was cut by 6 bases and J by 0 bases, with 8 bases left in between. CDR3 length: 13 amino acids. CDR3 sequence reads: CASSPQVNTEAFF. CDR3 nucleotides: TGTGCCAGCAGCCCACAGGTGAACACTGAAGCTTTCTTT.

This CDR3 is CASSFNRLYNEQFF. The CDR3 DNA reads as TGCGCCAGCAGCTTCAACAGGCTATACAATGAGCAGTTCTTC. The rearrangement uses TRBV5-1 and TRBJ2-1; the D gene is possibly TRBD1 (5 bases). The V end was cut by 2 bases, the J end by 4 bases, with 10 bases between. Germline-derived CDR1 and CDR2 are SGHRS and YFSETQ. CDR3 length equals 14 residues.

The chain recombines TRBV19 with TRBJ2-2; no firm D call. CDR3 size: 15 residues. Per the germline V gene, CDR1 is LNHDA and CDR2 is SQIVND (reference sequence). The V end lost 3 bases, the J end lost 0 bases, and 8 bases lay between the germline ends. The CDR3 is CASSIISTNTGELFF. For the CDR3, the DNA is TGTGCCAGTAGTATTATCAGTACGAACACCGGGGAGCTGTTTTTT.

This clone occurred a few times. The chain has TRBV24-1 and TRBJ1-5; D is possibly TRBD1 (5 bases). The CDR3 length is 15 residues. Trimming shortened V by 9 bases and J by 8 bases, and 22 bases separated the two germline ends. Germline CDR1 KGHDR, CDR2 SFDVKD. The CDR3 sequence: CATVGEDVPEKPQHF. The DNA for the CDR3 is TGTGCCACCGTGGGGGAAGATGTGCCGGAAAAGCCCCAGCATTTT.

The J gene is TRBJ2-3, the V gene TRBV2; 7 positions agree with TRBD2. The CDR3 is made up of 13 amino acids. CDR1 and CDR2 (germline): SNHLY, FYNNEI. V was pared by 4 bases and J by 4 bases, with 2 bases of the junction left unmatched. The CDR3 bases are TGTGCCAGCAGTGGACTAGCATCAGATACGCAGTATTTT. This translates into CASSGLASDTQYF.

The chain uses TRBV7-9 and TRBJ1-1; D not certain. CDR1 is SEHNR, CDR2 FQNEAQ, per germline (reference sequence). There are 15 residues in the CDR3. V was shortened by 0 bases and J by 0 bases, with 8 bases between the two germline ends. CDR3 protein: CASSLAAGVNTEAFF. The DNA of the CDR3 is TGTGCCAGCAGCTTAGCGGCGGGTGTGAACACTGAAGCTTTCTTT. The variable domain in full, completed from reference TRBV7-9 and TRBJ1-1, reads DTGVSQNPRHKITKRGQNVTFRCDPISEHNRLYWYRQTLGQGPEFLTYFQNEAQLEKSRLLSDRFSAERPKGSFSTLEIQRTEQGDSAMYLCASSLAAGVNTEAFFGQGTRLTVV.

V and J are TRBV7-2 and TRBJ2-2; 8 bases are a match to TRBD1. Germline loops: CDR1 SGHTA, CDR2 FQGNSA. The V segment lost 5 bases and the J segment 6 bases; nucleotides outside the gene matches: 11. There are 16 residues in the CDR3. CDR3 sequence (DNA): TGTGCCAGCAGCCGGAGGGGACAGGAAGGGGCCGGGGAGCTGTTTTTT. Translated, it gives CASSRRGQEGAGELFF.

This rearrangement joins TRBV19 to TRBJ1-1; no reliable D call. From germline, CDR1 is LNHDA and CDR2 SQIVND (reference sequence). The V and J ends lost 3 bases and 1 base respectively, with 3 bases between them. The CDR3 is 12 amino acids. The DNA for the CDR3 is TGTGCCAGTAGTATGGGGAACACTGAAGCTTTCTTT. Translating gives CASSMGNTEAFF.

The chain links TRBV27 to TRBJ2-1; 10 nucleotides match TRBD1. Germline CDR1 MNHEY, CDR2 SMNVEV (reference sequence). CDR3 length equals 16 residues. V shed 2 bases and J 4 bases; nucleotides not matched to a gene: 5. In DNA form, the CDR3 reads TGTGCCAGCAGTTTAACTCCGGGACAGGGGTACAATGAGCAGTTCTTC. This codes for CASSLTPGQGYNEQFF.

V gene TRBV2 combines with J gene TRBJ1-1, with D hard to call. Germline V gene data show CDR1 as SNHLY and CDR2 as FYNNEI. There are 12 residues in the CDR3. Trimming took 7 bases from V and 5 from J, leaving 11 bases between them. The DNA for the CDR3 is TGTGCCAGCATGTACGGAGGAACTGAAGCTTTCTTT. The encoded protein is CASMYGGTEAFF.

The DNA for the CDR3 is TGTGCCAGCAGCTTAGCGTTTGCCAAAAACATTCAGTACTTC. Protein product: CASSLAFAKNIQYF. V and J are TRBV11-2 and TRBJ2-4, with D unclear. CDR3 length: 14 residues. Trimming left V 1 base short and J 1 base short, with 5 bases between. The germline CDR1 and CDR2 sequences are SGHAT and FQNNGV. The whole variable domain, remainder taken from reference TRBV11-2 and TRBJ2-4, is EAGVAQSPRYKIIEKRQSVAFWCNPISGHATLYWYQQILGQGPKLLIQFQNNGVVDDSQLPKDRFSAERLKGVDSTLKIQPAKLEDSAVYLCASSLAFAKNIQYFGAGTRLSVL.

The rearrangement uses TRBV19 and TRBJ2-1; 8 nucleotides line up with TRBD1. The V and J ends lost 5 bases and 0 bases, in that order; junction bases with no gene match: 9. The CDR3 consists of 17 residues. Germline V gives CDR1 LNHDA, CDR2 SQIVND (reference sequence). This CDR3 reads CASSDRGSGSSYNEQFF. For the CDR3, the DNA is TGTGCCAGTAGTGACAGGGGTAGCGGAAGCTCCTACAATGAGCAGTTCTTC.

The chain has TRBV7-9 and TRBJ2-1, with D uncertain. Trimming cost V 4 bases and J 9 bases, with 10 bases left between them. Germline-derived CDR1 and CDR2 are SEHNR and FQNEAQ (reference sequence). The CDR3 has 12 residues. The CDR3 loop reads CASSSHSSEQFF. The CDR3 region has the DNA TGTGCCAGCAGCTCCCATAGCAGTGAGCAGTTCTTC.

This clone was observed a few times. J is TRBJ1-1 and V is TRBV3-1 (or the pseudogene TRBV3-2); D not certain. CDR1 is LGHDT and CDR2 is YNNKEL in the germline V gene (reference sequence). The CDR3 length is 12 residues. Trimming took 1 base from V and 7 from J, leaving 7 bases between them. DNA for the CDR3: TGTGCCAGCAGCCAAGGTCGGATTGAAGCTTTCTTT. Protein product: CASSQGRIEAFF.

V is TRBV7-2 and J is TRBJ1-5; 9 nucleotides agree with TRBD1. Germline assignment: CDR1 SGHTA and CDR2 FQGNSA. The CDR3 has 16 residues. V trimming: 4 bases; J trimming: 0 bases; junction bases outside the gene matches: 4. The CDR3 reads CASSSTGGYSNQPQHF. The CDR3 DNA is TGTGCCAGCAGCTCAACAGGGGGCTATAGCAATCAGCCCCAGCATTTT.

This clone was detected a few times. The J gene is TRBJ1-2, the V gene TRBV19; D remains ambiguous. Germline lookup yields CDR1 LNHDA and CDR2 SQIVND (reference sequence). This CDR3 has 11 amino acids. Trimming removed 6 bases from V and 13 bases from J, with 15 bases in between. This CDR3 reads CASSGRISFTF. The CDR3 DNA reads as TGTGCCAGTAGCGGGCGCATTTCCTTCACCTTC.

CDR3 coding DNA: TGCGCCAGCAGCGGACGGACAGGGCGGTATAACACTGAAGCTTTCTTT. It codes for CASSGRTGRYNTEAFF. The V and J genes are TRBV5-1 and TRBJ1-1; 8 bases are shared with TRBD1. Germline V lookup: CDR1 SGHRS, CDR2 YFSETQ. The length of the CDR3 is 16 residues. V lost 4 bases and J lost 2; bases outside the gene matches: 10.

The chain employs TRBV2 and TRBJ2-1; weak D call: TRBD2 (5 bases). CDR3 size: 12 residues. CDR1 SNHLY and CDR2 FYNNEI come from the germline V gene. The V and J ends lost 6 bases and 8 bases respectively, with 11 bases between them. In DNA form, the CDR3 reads TGTGCCAGCAGGCGGTTGCGGGATGAGCAGTTCTTC. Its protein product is CASRRLRDEQFF.

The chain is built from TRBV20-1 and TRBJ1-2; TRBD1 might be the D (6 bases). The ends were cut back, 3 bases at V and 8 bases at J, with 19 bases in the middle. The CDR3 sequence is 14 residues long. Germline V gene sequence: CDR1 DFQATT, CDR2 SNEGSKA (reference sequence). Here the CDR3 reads CSASQRAGARGYTF. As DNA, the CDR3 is TGCAGTGCTAGTCAAAGGGCGGGGGCTCGAGGCTACACCTTC.

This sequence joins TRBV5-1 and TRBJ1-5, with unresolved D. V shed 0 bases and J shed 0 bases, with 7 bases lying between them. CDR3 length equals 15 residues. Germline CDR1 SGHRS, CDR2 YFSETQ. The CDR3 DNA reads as TGCGCCAGCAGCTTGGGTGTGGGTAGCAATCAGCCCCAGCATTTT. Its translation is CASSLGVGSNQPQHF.

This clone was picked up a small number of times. The CDR3 nucleotides read TGCGCCAGCAGTCAACTCGACCCCAGGGAATACTCTGGAAACACCATATATTTT. This gives the protein CASSQLDPREYSGNTIYF. The gene calls are TRBV23-1 and TRBJ1-3, with D tentatively TRBD1 (5 bases). TRBV23-1 is marked as an open reading frame, function uncertain. Trimming stripped 2 bases from V and 0 bases from J, with 17 bases between. The CDR3 runs 18 residues.

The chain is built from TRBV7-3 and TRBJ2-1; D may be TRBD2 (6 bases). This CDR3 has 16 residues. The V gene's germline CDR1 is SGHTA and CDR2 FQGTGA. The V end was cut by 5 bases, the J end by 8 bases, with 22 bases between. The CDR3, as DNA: TGTGCCAGCAGCCCGCAAGGAGGGATGGTCGGCGATGAGCAGTTCTTC. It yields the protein CASSPQGGMVGDEQFF.

This CDR3 reads CASSLGVVGSPRGGNTIYF. The CDR3 region has the DNA TGCGCCAGCAGCTTGGGGGTCGTGGGCTCCCCGAGGGGTGGAAACACCATATATTTT. This chain connects TRBV5-1 to TRBJ1-3; D is perhaps TRBD1 (5 bases). V shed 0 bases and J shed 3 bases, with 22 bases lying between them. The CDR3 is 19 residues long. Germline V CDR1 and CDR2: SGHRS, YFSETQ.

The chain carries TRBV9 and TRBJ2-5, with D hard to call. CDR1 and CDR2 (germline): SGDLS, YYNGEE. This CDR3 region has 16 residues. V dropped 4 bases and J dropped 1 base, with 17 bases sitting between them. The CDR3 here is CASSLYSAASQETQYF. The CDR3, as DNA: TGTGCCAGCAGCCTATACTCGGCGGCGAGCCAAGAGACCCAGTACTTC.

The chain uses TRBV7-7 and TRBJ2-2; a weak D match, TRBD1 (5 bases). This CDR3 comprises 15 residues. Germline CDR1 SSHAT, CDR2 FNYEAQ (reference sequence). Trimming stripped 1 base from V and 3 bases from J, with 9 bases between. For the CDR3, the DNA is TGTGCCAGCAGCTTAGGGGGCAGCGACACCGGGGAGCTGTTTTTT. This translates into CASSLGGSDTGELFF.

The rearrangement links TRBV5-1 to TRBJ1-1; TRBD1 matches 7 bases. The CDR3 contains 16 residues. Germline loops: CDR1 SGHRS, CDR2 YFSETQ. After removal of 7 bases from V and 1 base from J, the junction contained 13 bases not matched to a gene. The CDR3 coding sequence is TGCGCCAGCGCATCTAACCCGGGACAGAGGAACACTGAAGCTTTCTTT. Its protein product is CASASNPGQRNTEAFF.

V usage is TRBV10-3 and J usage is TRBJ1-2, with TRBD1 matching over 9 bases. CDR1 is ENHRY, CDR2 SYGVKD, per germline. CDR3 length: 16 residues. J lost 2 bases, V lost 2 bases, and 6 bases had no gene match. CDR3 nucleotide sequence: TGTGCCATCAGTGAGCCTGGGACAGGGCGAAACTATGGCTACACCTTC. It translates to CAISEPGTGRNYGYTF.

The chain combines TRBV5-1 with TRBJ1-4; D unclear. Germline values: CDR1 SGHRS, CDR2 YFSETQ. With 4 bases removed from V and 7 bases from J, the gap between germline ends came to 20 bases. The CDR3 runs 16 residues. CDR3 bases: TGCGCCAGCAGCCAAGGTCGGGGAGGGCGAGGTGAAAAACTGTTTTTT. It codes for CASSQGRGGRGEKLFF.